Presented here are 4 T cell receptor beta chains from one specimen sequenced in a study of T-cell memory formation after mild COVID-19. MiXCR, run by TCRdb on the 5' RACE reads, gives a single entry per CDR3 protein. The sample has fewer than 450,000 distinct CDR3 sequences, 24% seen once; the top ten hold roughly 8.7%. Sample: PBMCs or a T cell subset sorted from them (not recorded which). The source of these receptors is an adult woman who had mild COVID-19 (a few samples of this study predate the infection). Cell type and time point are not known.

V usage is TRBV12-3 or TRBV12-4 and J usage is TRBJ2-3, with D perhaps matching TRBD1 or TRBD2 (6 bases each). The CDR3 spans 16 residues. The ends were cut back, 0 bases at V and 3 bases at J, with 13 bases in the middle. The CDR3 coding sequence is TGTGCCAGCAGTTTAGCGACCGGGGGCCTGACAGATACGCAGTATTTT. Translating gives CASSLATGGLTDTQYF.

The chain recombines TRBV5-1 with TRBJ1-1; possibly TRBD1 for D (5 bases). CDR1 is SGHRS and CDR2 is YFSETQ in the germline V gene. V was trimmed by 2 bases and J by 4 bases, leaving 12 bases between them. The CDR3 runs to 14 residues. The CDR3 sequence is CASSFRRGSTEAFF. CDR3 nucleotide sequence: TGCGCCAGCAGCTTCCGGAGGGGTAGCACTGAAGCTTTCTTT.

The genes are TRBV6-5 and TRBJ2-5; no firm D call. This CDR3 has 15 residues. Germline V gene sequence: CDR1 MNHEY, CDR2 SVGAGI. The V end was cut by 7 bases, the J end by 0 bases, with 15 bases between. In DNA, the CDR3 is TGTGCCAGCAAGGCGCAGCATTGGTACCAAGAGACCCAGTACTTC. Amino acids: CASKAQHWYQETQYF.

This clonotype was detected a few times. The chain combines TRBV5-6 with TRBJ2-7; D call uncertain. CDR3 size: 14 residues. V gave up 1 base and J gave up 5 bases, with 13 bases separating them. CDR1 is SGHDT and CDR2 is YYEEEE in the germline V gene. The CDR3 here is CASSLTGRYHEQYF. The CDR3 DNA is TGTGCCAGCAGCTTGACCGGCAGGTACCACGAGCAGTACTTC.